A single sample gave rise to the 3 T cell receptor beta chains below, sequenced in a study of glioma-infiltrating T cells (TCRdb year 2016). Sequencing instrument: Illumina MiSeq. TCR alpha and beta CDR3 regions were amplified with the iRepertoire nested amplicon-rescue multiplex PCR (arm-PCR) platform from RNA. In TCRdb, the public reads were trimmed at Q25 with fastp and aligned with MiXCR, with productive beta chains retained. Records with the same CDR3 protein are collapsed into one entry carrying the most frequent genes and DNA. For this sample the table gives about 190,000 distinct CDR3 sequences, of which around 32% were detected only once. The ten most abundant clones make up 20% of the sample. Input material: glioma tissue, nonneoplastic brain tissue, or PBMCs (not recorded which). The receptors stem from a human donor with low-grade glioma or glioblastoma, undergoing nonglioma brain surgery, or in good health (not recorded which).

This clonotype turned up a few times. CDR3 sequence: CSVGLAGVSEQFF. The CDR3 DNA sequence: TGCAGCGTTGGGCTAGCGGGAGTCTCTGAGCAGTTCTTC. The chain recombines TRBV29-1 with TRBJ2-1; 10 nucleotides match TRBD2. The germline V gene has CDR1 SQVTM and CDR2 ANQGSEA. The CDR3 extends over 13 amino acids. Germline trimming cut 4 bases from V and 9 bases from J; bases unmatched to any gene: 6.

This clonotype was detected many times. This chain uses TRBV2 with TRBJ2-1; 8 bases map to TRBD1. Germline CDR1 reads SNHLY; CDR2 reads FYNNEI. The CDR3 loop spans 14 amino acids. V shed 6 bases, J shed 7 bases, and the junction held 8 bases outside the gene matches. CDR3 in amino acids: CASRAGQAVNEQFF. The CDR3 DNA follows: TGTGCCAGCAGGGCGGGACAGGCTGTAAATGAGCAGTTCTTC.

The table lists this clonotype with many counts. The chain recombines TRBV14 with TRBJ1-5; the D is unclear. Germline V lookup: CDR1 SGHDN, CDR2 FVKESK. This CDR3 has 15 amino acids. V dropped 0 bases and J dropped 3 bases, with 9 bases sitting between them. In DNA, the CDR3 is TGTGCCAGCAGCCAAGAAGAAGCGTACAATCAGCCCCAGCATTTT. Its translation: CASSQEEAYNQPQHF.